The rows below give T cell receptor beta chains drawn from one sample of a study of blood T cell repertoires in COVID-19. Sequencing used immunoSEQ multiplex PCR; TCRdb keeps in-frame clones, though not all of them. This table holds about 150,000 clones, approximately 90% found once. Input material: peripheral blood. The source is a woman between 50 and 59 years old with acute or convalescent COVID-19. The CDR3 runs from the conserved cysteine through the conserved F or W. Each record gives: J gene, V gene, D gene, CDR3 DNA, CDR3 protein. D genes are given only for firm matches.

J: TRBJ2-6
V: TRBV5-1
D: TRBD2
DNA: TGCGCCAGCAGCAGGACTAGCAGGGGCTCTGGGGCCAACGTCCTGACTTTC
CDR3: CASSRTSRGSGANVLTF

J: TRBJ2-1
V: TRBV9
D: -
DNA: TGTGCCAGCAGCCCTAGAGGGCCCGGCAATGAGCAGTTCTTC
CDR3: CASSPRGPGNEQFF

J: TRBJ2-1
V: TRBV9
D: TRBD2
DNA: TGTGCCAGCAGCCCAAGCGGGAGGGCGAATGAGCAGTTCTTC
CDR3: CASSPSGRANEQFF

J: TRBJ2-3
V: TRBV9
D: TRBD2
DNA: TGTGCCAGCAGCGTAGCGGGGGGTGGGAGGGGCACAGATACGCAGTATTTT
CDR3: CASSVAGGGRGTDTQYF

J: TRBJ2-2
V: TRBV29-1
D: TRBD1
DNA: TGCAGCGTAGACAGGGGATCGAACACCGGGGAGCTGTTTTTT
CDR3: CSVDRGSNTGELFF

J: TRBJ1-5
V: TRBV24-1
D: -
DNA: TGTGCCACCAGTGATGCCGACAGTTATAGCAATCAGCCCCAGCATTTT
CDR3: CATSDADSYSNQPQHF

J: TRBJ1-5
V: TRBV6-1
D: -
DNA: TGTGCCAGCAGTGAATACTTACAGGTCAATCAGCCCCAGCATTTT
CDR3: CASSEYLQVNQPQHF

J: TRBJ1-1
V: TRBV3-1/TRBV3-2
D: -
DNA: TGTGCCAGCAGTGGGGAGGCCACTGAAGCTTTCTTT
CDR3: CASSGEATEAFF

J: TRBJ1-5
V: TRBV19
D: -
DNA: TGTGCCAGTAGTATAAGCGGGGGGGCCAATCAGCCCCAGCATTTT
CDR3: CASSISGGANQPQHF

J: TRBJ1-3
V: TRBV18
D: TRBD1
DNA: TGTGCCAGCTCGCCGACAGGGAGCTCTGGAAACACCATATATTTT
CDR3: CASSPTGSSGNTIYF

J: TRBJ1-5
V: TRBV19
D: TRBD1
DNA: TGTGCCAGTAGCGGGACAGGGAATCAGCCCCAGCATTTT
CDR3: CASSGTGNQPQHF

J: TRBJ1-4
V: TRBV7-7
D: TRBD1
DNA: TGTGCCAGCAGCCCACGGACAGGATTAAATGAAAAACTGTTTTTT
CDR3: CASSPRTGLNEKLFF

J: TRBJ2-7
V: TRBV2
D: -
DNA: TGTGCCAGCAGCCGGGACTTCTCCTACGAGCAGTACTTC
CDR3: CASSRDFSYEQYF

J: TRBJ1-4
V: TRBV28
D: -
DNA: TGTGCCAGCACCCGGGGGGGGGATTTTGAAAAACTGTTTTTT
CDR3: CASTRGGDFEKLFF

J: TRBJ2-5
V: TRBV3-1/TRBV3-2
D: -
DNA: TGTGCCAGCAGCCGCACGGACCAAGAGACCCAGTACTTC
CDR3: CASSRTDQETQYF

J: TRBJ1-3
V: TRBV18
D: -
DNA: TGTGCCAGCTCACCACCCTTGACCGGGAACACCATATATTTT
CDR3: CASSPPLTGNTIYF

J: TRBJ1-6
V: TRBV10-3
D: -
DNA: TGTGCCATCAGTGAGGGGGGGATCAGTTCACCCCTCCACTTT
CDR3: CAISEGGISSPLHF

J: TRBJ1-3
V: TRBV30
D: -
DNA: TGTGCCTGGAGTGTTTCAGGGTCCTCTGGAAACACCATATATTTT
CDR3: CAWSVSGSSGNTIYF

J: TRBJ1-2
V: TRBV5-6
D: TRBD1
DNA: TGTGCCTCAACGGACAGGGAGAACTATGGCTACACCTTC
CDR3: CASTDRENYGYTF

J: TRBJ1-2
V: TRBV9
D: TRBD1
DNA: TGTGCCAGCAGCCCCCACAGGGGTGGCTACACCTTC
CDR3: CASSPHRGGYTF

J: TRBJ1-1
V: TRBV3-1/TRBV3-2
D: -
DNA: TGTGCCAGCAGTAGTACTTTGAACACTGAAGCTTTCTTT
CDR3: CASSSTLNTEAFF

J: TRBJ2-5
V: TRBV19
D: -
DNA: TGTGCCAGTAGTATAGGTCGCCAGGAGACCCAGTACTTC
CDR3: CASSIGRQETQYF

J: TRBJ2-2
V: TRBV9
D: -
DNA: TGTGCCAGCAGCGTCGGAGGCCCCTCCGCCGGGGAGCTGTTTTTT
CDR3: CASSVGGPSAGELFF

J: TRBJ1-2
V: TRBV3-1/TRBV3-2
D: -
DNA: TGTGCCAGCAGCCAAGATGCAGGGGTGGGCTATGGCTACACCTTC
CDR3: CASSQDAGVGYGYTF